These T cell receptor beta chains were read from a single sample in a study of cytomegalovirus exposure and HLA in healthy donors. Method: immunoSEQ multiplex PCR; TCRdb's copy keeps in-frame clones and lacks some. The top ten hold 3.6% of the sample, which has roughly 120,000 clones, about four fifths seen once. The sequenced sample was PBMCs. The source of these receptors is a man aged 35-49 years in good health and CMV-seronegative. Each CDR3 is given without its conserved first and last residue.

v_gene,j_gene,CDR3aa
TRBV7-2,TRBJ1-2,ASSLNPNYGYT
TRBV7-6,TRBJ2-5,ASSLQVSGGETQY
TRBV27,NA,ASRSDRYTYEQY
TRBV28,TRBJ1-2,ASSSRGGDYGYT
TRBV7-2,TRBJ2-5,ASSITRGAETQY
TRBV6-6,TRBJ1-4,ASSPIERAVDEKLF
TRBV28,TRBJ1-2,ASSFIMNYGYT
TRBV7-9,TRBJ1-2,ASSLAITPLREGYT
TRBV5-6,TRBJ2-1,ASSFIGTSGGNEQF
TRBV29-1,TRBJ2-1,PIGTGGKNEQF
TRBV7-8,TRBJ1-1,ASSLVGWGGTEAF
TRBV6-5,TRBJ1-6,ATSSGTRTSSLH
TRBV2,TRBJ2-7,ASSGPGQGPYEQY
TRBV19,TRBJ2-3,ASTPRGHPFGTDTQY
TRBV5-4,TRBJ1-2,ASSLLQGNYGYT
TRBV6-1,TRBJ2-5,ASRGAQKEETQY
TRBV7-6,TRBJ1-4,ASSLPTGGDEKLF
TRBV19,TRBJ1-1,ASSSGRGTEAF
TRBV6-5,TRBJ1-4,ASSPNRQLVGKLF
TRBV5-4,TRBJ1-1,ASSLRGTEAF
TRBV7-8,TRBJ2-5,ASSFHSGIGETQY
TRBV19,TRBJ2-2,ASSIGTSRAGELF
TRBV7-2,TRBJ2-1,ASSPRLAVGYNEQF
TRBV28,TRBJ1-1,ASSPGNTEAF
TRBV11-2,TRBJ1-6,ASSPRGQGDSPLH
TRBV5-1,TRBJ2-5,ASSDGKLAGGQETQY
TRBV15,TRBJ2-3,ATSRDLPTSADTQY
TRBV10-2,TRBJ2-3,ASSESGGRADTQY
TRBV5-8,TRBJ2-5,ASSTMGWEMQETQY
TRBV18,TRBJ1-1,ASSPLLAVNTEAF
TRBV11-3,TRBJ2-3,ASSRGDTQY
TRBV11-3,TRBJ2-7,ASSYSESYEQY
TRBV27,TRBJ2-5,ASSLYGLADQETQY
TRBV19,TRBJ1-1,ASMWTGGMNTEAF
TRBV7-9,TRBJ2-5,ASSLARDWETQY
TRBV6-1,TRBJ2-1,ASSDSNDNEQF
TRBV18,TRBJ1-1,ASLAGRGNTEAF
TRBV7-2,TRBJ2-2,ASSSDSLNTGELF
TRBV10-3,TRBJ2-1,AISARGTGGDEQF
TRBV5-5,TRBJ2-1,ASSVGTSWEQF
TRBV18,TRBJ1-2,ASSPDRIYGYT
TRBV12-5,TRBJ1-5,ASGTDREAHQPQH
TRBV19,TRBJ1-5,ASSFPGTGEFDQPQH
TRBV7-2,TRBJ2-1,ASSLGRSGGAGYYNEQF
TRBV9,TRBJ1-2,ASSVPRAGDQNYGYT